What follows is one T cell receptor beta chain and its context. The specificity of this receptor is unknown. The record has no base qualities; no much larger clone is one base away. The method was the immunoSEQ multiplex PCR assay. A mixture of 60 forward primers for TCR Vbeta segments and 13 reverse primers for TCR Jbeta segments was used in the multiplex PCR. Amplification of the CDR3 region of rearranged TCR beta genes was performed with a multiplex PCR assay on genomic DNA. On the Illumina HiSeq System, the amplified TCR beta libraries were sequenced as 87-base-pair reads. On the authors' methods: In a later analysis, roughly 80 million unique TCR beta chains were counted across the roughly 670 repertoires, and around 10 million of these chains were shared by at least two donors. Raw reads were error-corrected and collapsed into unique sequences by a nearest-neighbor algorithm in which closely related sequences were merged to remove PCR and sequencing errors. To assign V, D and J gene segments, CDR3 sequences were aligned to IMGT reference sequences. For a sequence to be retained, a match of at least six nucleotides to both a V gene segment and a J gene segment was required. A rearrangement counted as productive if the CDR3 had no stop codons and remained in frame with V and J, and every other rearrangement counted as non-productive. Following IMGT convention, CDR3 was defined as the stretch from the second conserved V-encoded cysteine up to the conserved J-encoded phenylalanine. The earlier analysis of about 610 of the donors excluded sequences that lacked an unambiguous match to a single V gene segment. In an earlier analysis of 450 to 700 of the donors, V segments were called functional above 56.7% productive rearrangements and were called segregating when the between-donor standard deviation exceeded 5%. A statistical classification framework was built for diagnosing cytomegalovirus status from the catalog of TCR beta chain sequences. In a later analysis, TCR nucleotide sequences were compared against IMGT/GENE-DB human TR gene sequences so that V and J genes could be assigned. A later analysis assigned CDR3 sequences and most-parsimonious VDJ recombination scenarios with the TCRdist pipeline. In a later analysis, each TCR beta chain was defined by its CDR3 amino acid sequence together with its V-gene family, and reads lacking a unique V-gene family were excluded. A later analysis removed 592 highly shared, low-generation-probability nucleotide sequences to deal with suspected cross-contamination and a sequencing artifact. A later analysis calculated a clonal expansion index for each public chain from normalized within-repertoire ranks of inferred template counts. A later analysis computed generation probabilities with a VDJ recombination model fitted to out-of-frame rearrangements, and checked the results against IGoR. A later analysis scored TCR-TCR, TCR-HLA and TCR-CMV co-occurrence with hypergeometric tests, applying a repertoire-size bias correction to TCR pairs. To estimate false discovery rates, a later analysis permuted the HLA or CMV assignments 20 times. In a later analysis, co-occurring TCRs were grouped using DBSCAN, and TCRdist sequence similarity was added for clustering within HLA-allele-positive subsets. For co-occurrence clustering, repertoires with fewer than 30,000 or more than 120,000 public chains were excluded, along with five repertoires with anomalous nucleotide sharing. Here the immuneACCESS table is served through TCRdb, limited to in-frame sequences with V and J called. Missing clones are a known gap in these copies; in checked studies unresolved V genes cover under half, and the rest lacks a known reason. That table is the source of V, J and clone size, and D and trimming were worked out from the DNA. The sample table records about 170,000 clones; around 83% of these occur just once. The ten most abundant clones make up 2.5% of the sample.

The cohort comprised hundreds of healthy bone marrow donors. At the time of sampling, all cohort members were nominally healthy, though unrecorded immune exposures were likely present. The donor tested CMV seropositive, placing the donor among the 250 to 350 seropositive members of the cohort. A peripheral blood sample was collected from each donor, and TCR beta sequencing was performed on peripheral blood mononuclear cells. Genomic DNA extraction from the blood cell samples was performed with the Qiagen DNeasy Blood Extraction Kit. Including the terminal cysteine and phenylalanine, the CDR3 comprises 12 residues. Just the 36-base CDR3 DNA is kept, in frame starting at base 1. CDR1 and CDR2 are drawn from the germline V gene (reference sequence): SEHNR, FQNEAQ. The source of the sample is a study of cytomegalovirus exposure and HLA in healthy donors (dated by TCRdb to about 2017). At the level of the whole study: An earlier analysis of more than 550 of the donors reported about 300 Gb of sequence data and 117 million unique TCR beta sequences obtained from about 180 million T cells. Approximately 310 gigabases of sequencing data and 70 million to 100 million unique TCR sequences were included in an early release covering several hundred HLA-typed donors. Among the approximately 420 genotyped donors, more than 70% belonged to the genetic ancestry cluster associated with self-reported Caucasian donors. The study aimed to test whether signatures of past pathogen exposure could be identified by cataloging public T cell receptors. The study profiled the T cell repertoires of under 700 subjects by immunosequencing and related them to cytomegalovirus serostatus. In addition to the first cohort of 650 to 800 subjects, a separate validation cohort of under 150 different subjects was used. High-throughput TCR immunosequencing, statistical association of individual TCRs with disease status, and machine learning were combined to predict cytomegalovirus infection status. In a later analysis, previously published TCR beta repertoires from hundreds of donors were re-analyzed and high-resolution HLA genotyping was added so that TCR occurrence patterns could be studied. The later analysis used no new phenotypic data to find candidate immune exposures, relying instead on TCR beta sequences and their occurrence across donors. In an earlier analysis of a few hundred of the donors, high-throughput TCR beta sequencing was used to judge whether each TCR beta V gene segment behaved as functional or pseudogenic. Donor age, sex, ethnicity and CMV serostatus were collected together with the repertoire data. Genome-wide SNP genotypes for about 55% of the roughly 670 donors were used in a later genetic analysis, which treated that subset as a discovery cohort. All discovery cohort repertoires had been generated using a single sequencing platform. Class I and class II HLA loci were covered by the typing at four-digit resolution. The number of typed donors differed by locus: roughly 629-640 for A, B, C, DRB1 and DQB1; approximately 520 for DQA1; some 590 for DPA1; and about 450 for DPB1. Several DR-DQ haplotypes were treated as single units for association and clustering because of strong linkage in the cohort. On average, around 240,000 unique TCR beta nucleotide sequences were sequenced per donor among 398 genotyped donors of the cohort, with 15% to 20% of those sequences being non-productive. Broader findings and caveats from the paper: A further reported finding was that TCR beta sequences accurately predicted the HLA-A and HLA-B alleles for most subjects in the first cohort. In a later genetic analysis, a missense DCLRE1C variant was associated with V-gene and J-gene trimming of TCR beta chains, and the association was replicated in an independent cohort. According to a later analysis, parvovirus B19, influenza, CMV and Epstein-Barr virus appeared linked to several top co-occurrence clusters. In the study, around 150 TCR beta chains were listed as associated with cytomegalovirus. In both the original and validation cohorts, the classifier was reported to diagnose cytomegalovirus status with high specificity and sensitivity. While some public TCRs were present in many individuals, most TCR sequences turned up only very rarely across donors. The authors suggested that the approach could potentially be extended to other disease states and immunological phenotypes. Strong co-occurrence of HLA alleles, especially DR and DQ, made assigning TCR associations to individual alleles difficult. Linkage disequilibrium might explain the correlated functional status among segregating V segments, but an unknown experimental factor could not be excluded. According to a later genetic analysis, donors in an Asian-associated ancestry cluster had fewer N-insertions in productive TCRs than the roughly 700-donor mean. According to a later analysis, most CMV-associated TCR beta chains appeared to be HLA-restricted, and the HLA associations seemed to be driven largely by CMV exposure. A later analysis found that TCR association rates varied across HLA loci, with DRB1 alleles showing the most associated TCRs and HLA-C alleles the fewest. Around 16 rarely observed V segments, including chromosome 9 orphons, were excluded from the earlier analysis of some 590 of the donors because counts were too low. An earlier analysis of roughly 570 of the donors showed that most TCR beta V segments appeared in productive rearrangements either about 87% or about 30% of the time, which broadly matched IMGT annotations. A cluster of highly shared sequence variants was judged likely to represent a technical artifact of the sequencing pipeline. The cohort was sequenced for TCR beta chains only, and without alpha or paired-chain data the features that could be detected were limited. A few of the identified cytomegalovirus-associated TCR beta chains were confirmed in vitro to be specific for cytomegalovirus antigens. A later analysis found that HLA-associated TCR beta chains were more clonally expanded and had lower generation probabilities than equally common non-associated chains. Roughly uniform sequencing depth across donors was assumed in presence/absence analyses, although this assumption may not hold. Because HLA typing was unavailable for some donors at each locus, only the typed subset was used in association tests. Some IMGT-functional V segments, including TRBV6-2 and TRBV6-3, could not be distinguished by the 87-base-pair reads and were therefore excluded. In a later analysis, 16,951 TCR beta sequences were associated with specific HLA alleles at a false discovery rate of 0.05. Immune exposure information for the cohort was limited to CMV serostatus.

The specimen was PBMCs. The chain is encoded by TRBV7-9 joined to TRBJ1-1; TRBD1 aligns with 7 central bases. The source of this sequence is a man in his thirties or forties in good health and CMV-seropositive. The DNA reads as follows: TGTTCCATCACAACAGGGGACACTGAAGCTTTCTTT. Translated, it reads CSITTGDTEAFF.